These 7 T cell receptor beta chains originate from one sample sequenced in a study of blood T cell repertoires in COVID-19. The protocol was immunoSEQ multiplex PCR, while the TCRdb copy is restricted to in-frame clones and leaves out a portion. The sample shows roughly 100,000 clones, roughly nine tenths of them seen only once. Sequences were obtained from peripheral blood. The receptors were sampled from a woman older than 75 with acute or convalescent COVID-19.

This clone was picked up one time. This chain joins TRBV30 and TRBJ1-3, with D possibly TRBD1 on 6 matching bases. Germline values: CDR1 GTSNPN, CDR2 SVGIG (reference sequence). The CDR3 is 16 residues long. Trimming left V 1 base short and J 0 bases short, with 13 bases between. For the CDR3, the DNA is TGTGCCTGGAGTGGGGGACATTCGAGCTCTGGAAACACCATATATTTT. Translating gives CAWSGGHSSSGNTIYF. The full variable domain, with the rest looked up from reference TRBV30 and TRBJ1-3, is SQTIHQWPATLVQPVGSPLSLECTVEGTSNPNLYWYRQAAGRGLQLLFYSVGIGQISSEVPQNLSASRPQDRQFILSSKKLLLSDSGFYLCAWSGGHSSSGNTIYFGEGSWLTVV.

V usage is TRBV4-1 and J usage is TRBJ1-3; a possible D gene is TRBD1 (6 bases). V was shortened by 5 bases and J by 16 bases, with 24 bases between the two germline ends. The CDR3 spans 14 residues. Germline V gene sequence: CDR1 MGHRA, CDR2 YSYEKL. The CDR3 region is CASSVTQGLGARYF. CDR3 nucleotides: TGCGCCAGCAGCGTCACACAAGGGCTGGGGGCTCGGTATTTT.

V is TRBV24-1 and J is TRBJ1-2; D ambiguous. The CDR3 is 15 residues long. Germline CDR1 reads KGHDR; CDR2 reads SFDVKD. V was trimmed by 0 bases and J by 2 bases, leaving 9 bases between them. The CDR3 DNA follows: TGTGCCACCAGTGATTTGCACGGCAGGAACTATGGCTACACCTTC. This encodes CATSDLHGRNYGYTF.

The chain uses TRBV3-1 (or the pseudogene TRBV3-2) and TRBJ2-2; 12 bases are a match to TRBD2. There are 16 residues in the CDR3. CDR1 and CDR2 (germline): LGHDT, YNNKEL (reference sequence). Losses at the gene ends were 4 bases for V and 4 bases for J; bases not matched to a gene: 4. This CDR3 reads CASSPRTSGATGELFF. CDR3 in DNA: TGTGCCAGCAGCCCCCGGACTAGCGGGGCCACCGGGGAGCTGTTTTTT.

CDR3: CASGAGGNQPQHF. The CDR3 DNA is TGTGCCAGCGGGGCAGGGGGGAATCAGCCCCAGCATTTT. The chain recombines TRBV28 with TRBJ1-5; 7 nucleotides line up with TRBD1. The CDR3 spans 13 residues. Germline V gives CDR1 MDHEN, CDR2 SYDVKM. Trimming at V came to 8 bases and at J to 4 bases, leaving 5 bases not matched to a gene.

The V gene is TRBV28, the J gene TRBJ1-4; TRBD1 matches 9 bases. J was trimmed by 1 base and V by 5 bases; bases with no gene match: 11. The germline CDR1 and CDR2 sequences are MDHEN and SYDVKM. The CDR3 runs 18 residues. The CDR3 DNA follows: TGTGCCAGCAGTGCCGGGACAGGGTTTAAGATAACTAATGAAAAACTGTTTTTT. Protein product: CASSAGTGFKITNEKLFF.

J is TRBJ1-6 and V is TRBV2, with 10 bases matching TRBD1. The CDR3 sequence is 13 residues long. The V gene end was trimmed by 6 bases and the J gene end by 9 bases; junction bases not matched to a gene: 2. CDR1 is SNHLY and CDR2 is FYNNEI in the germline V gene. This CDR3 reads CASSGTGVSPLHF. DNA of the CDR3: TGTGCCAGCAGCGGGACAGGGGTTTCACCCCTCCACTTT.